These 24 T cell receptor beta chains came from one sample sequenced in a study of blood T cell repertoires in COVID-19. Clones were read by immunoSEQ multiplex PCR, and TCRdb kept only the in-frame ones, dropping some. The sample holds fewer than 250,000 clones, around 90% seen once. The material sequenced was PBMCs or T cells enriched from blood (not recorded which). The source is a young man who had been exposed to COVID-19.

The gene calls are TRBV5-4 and TRBJ1-4; 8 bases line up with TRBD1. Germline-derived CDR1 and CDR2 are SGHNT and YYREEE (reference sequence). J gave up 8 bases and V 4 bases, and 4 bases lay outside the gene matches. The CDR3 totals 13 residues. CDR3 nucleotide sequence: TGTGCCAGCAGCACGGACAGGGAGGAAAAACTGTTTTTT. Amino acids: CASSTDREEKLFF.

The chain combines TRBV6-5 with TRBJ2-1, with 10 nucleotides matching TRBD1. The J segment lost 8 bases and the V segment lost 2 bases, leaving 9 bases of the junction unmatched. The CDR3 sequence is 16 residues long. CDR1 and CDR2 (germline): MNHEY, SVGAGI. CDR3 sequence: CASSYSTGQGSDEQFF. The CDR3 region has the DNA TGTGCCAGCAGTTACAGCACGGGACAGGGGAGCGATGAGCAGTTCTTC.

The chain combines TRBV14 with TRBJ2-7; 7 bases map to TRBD2. This CDR3 contains 15 residues. V was clipped by 1 base and J by 2 bases; unmatched bases: 5. Germline lookup yields CDR1 SGHDN and CDR2 FVKESK. For the CDR3, the DNA is TGTGCCAGCAGCCAAGGGCTGGGGACTACCTACGAGCAGTACTTC. It encodes CASSQGLGTTYEQYF.

The rearrangement joins TRBV11-2 to TRBJ1-2; TRBD1 aligns across 7 bases. The V segment lost 4 bases and the J segment 4 bases; nucleotides outside the gene matches: 21. This CDR3 has 19 amino acids. Germline V CDR1 and CDR2: SGHAT, FQNNGV. The CDR3 DNA reads as TGTGCCAGCAGCTCCATTAGAGACAGGGAGGAGGAGCGAGGCTATGGCTACACCTTC. Translated: CASSSIRDREEERGYGYTF.

The chain employs TRBV5-1 and TRBJ1-6, with D tentatively TRBD1 (5 bases). The CDR3 spans 12 residues. V was shortened by 4 bases and J by 10 bases, with 9 bases between the two germline ends. Germline V gene data show CDR1 as SGHRS and CDR2 as YFSETQ. CDR3: CASSGDSSPLHF. The CDR3 DNA reads as TGCGCCAGCAGCGGAGACAGCTCACCCCTCCACTTT.

This chain joins TRBV29-1 and TRBJ1-1, with 8 positions matching TRBD1. V gave up 6 bases and J gave up 1 base; unmatched junction bases: 4. CDR3 length: 13 residues. Germline V gene data show CDR1 as SQVTM and CDR2 as ANQGSEA. DNA for the CDR3: TGCAGCGTCCGGACAGGGACGAACACTGAAGCTTTCTTT. Amino acid sequence: CSVRTGTNTEAFF.

The genes are TRBV5-1 and TRBJ1-4; 10 bases map to TRBD1. Germline lookup yields CDR1 SGHRS and CDR2 YFSETQ. The CDR3 is 20 amino acids. V lost 0 bases to trimming and J lost 6 bases; unmatched junction nucleotides: 17. The CDR3 loop is CASSLVGGGQGILYDEKLFF. As DNA, the CDR3 is TGCGCCAGCAGCTTGGTGGGAGGGGGACAGGGGATTTTATACGATGAAAAACTGTTTTTT.

V and J are TRBV11-2 and TRBJ2-7, with 10 bases matching TRBD2. The CDR3 runs 14 residues. CDR1 and CDR2 from the germline V gene are SGHAT and FQNNGV. With V trimmed by 5 bases and J by 4 bases, 5 bases remained unmatched. CDR3 in amino acids: CASSERTSGYEQYF. The CDR3 nucleotides read TGTGCCAGCAGCGAGCGGACTAGCGGTTACGAGCAGTACTTC.

This clone was counted only a few times. The V call is TRBV7-2, the J call TRBJ2-3; 14 nucleotides agree with TRBD2. The germline CDR1 and CDR2 sequences are SGHTA and FQGNSA. The CDR3 spans 18 residues. V gave up 5 bases and J gave up 7 bases; unmatched junction bases: 14. CDR3 in DNA: TGTGCCAGCAGCCCACGACTAGCGGGGGGGGGATCTGCTAATACGCAGTATTTT. Its translation: CASSPRLAGGGSANTQYF.

The genes are TRBV10-2 and TRBJ1-2; 8 bases map to TRBD1. In germline, CDR1 is WSHSY, CDR2 SAAADI. The V segment lost 2 bases and the J segment 8 bases; nucleotides outside the gene matches: 10. The CDR3 is 15 residues long. The CDR3 spells CASSETIRTGQGYTF. The CDR3 nucleotides read TGCGCCAGCAGTGAGACCATTAGGACAGGGCAGGGCTACACCTTC.

The CDR3, as DNA: TGTGCCAGCAGAACCTTAGCGGGGGGATTCGGTACGCAGTATTTT. Its translation: CASRTLAGGFGTQYF. The chain carries TRBV6-5 and TRBJ2-3, with 10 bases fitting TRBD2. Germline V gene lookup returns CDR1 MNHEY and CDR2 SVGAGI. Trimming removed 6 bases from V and 8 bases from J; junction bases left unmatched: 11. This CDR3 has 15 amino acids.

V and J are TRBV18 and TRBJ2-7; TRBD1 aligns across 7 bases. V dropped 9 bases and J dropped 0; count of bases not matched to a gene: 8. This CDR3 spans 14 amino acids. CDR1 and CDR2 from the germline V gene are KGHSH and LQKENI. CDR3 DNA sequence: TGTGCCAGTCATCTGCCAGGGGGCTCCTACGAGCAGTACTTC. This codes for CASHLPGGSYEQYF.

The V gene is TRBV5-1, the J gene TRBJ1-4, with D possibly being TRBD1 (5 bases). Germline V CDR1 and CDR2: SGHRS, YFSETQ. The CDR3 contains 14 residues. V was shortened by 6 bases and J by 7 bases, with 16 bases between the two germline ends. CDR3 bases: TGCGCCAGCACCTCGGGGGAGGAGGGTGAAAAACTGTTTTTT. This gives the protein CASTSGEEGEKLFF.

The chain combines TRBV14 with TRBJ1-1; D uncertain. Germline values: CDR1 SGHDN, CDR2 FVKESK. The CDR3 runs 14 residues. V lost 5 bases to trimming and J lost 4 bases, with 14 bases between them. CDR3 sequence reads: CASSMTTWGTEAFF. CDR3 DNA sequence: TGTGCCAGCAGCATGACTACGTGGGGCACTGAAGCTTTCTTT.

This clone showed up just a few times. The chain employs TRBV30 and TRBJ1-3; the D is unclear. This CDR3 is built from 14 residues. Trimming left V 0 bases short and J 2 bases short, with 8 bases between. Germline-derived CDR1 and CDR2 are GTSNPN and SVGIG (reference sequence). The CDR3 nucleotides are TGTGCCTGGAGTGTAGGAGGGACTGGAAACACCATATATTTT. Its translation: CAWSVGGTGNTIYF. Variable domain in full (rest from reference TRBV30 and TRBJ1-3): SQTIHQWPATLVQPVGSPLSLECTVEGTSNPNLYWYRQAAGRGLQLLFYSVGIGQISSEVPQNLSASRPQDRQFILSSKKLLLSDSGFYLCAWSVGGTGNTIYFGEGSWLTVV.

V is TRBV5-1 and J is TRBJ1-1; 8 nucleotides align to TRBD1. Germline CDR1 SGHRS, CDR2 YFSETQ. Germline trimming cut 0 bases from V and 1 base from J; bases unmatched to any gene: 2. This CDR3 is 15 amino acids long. DNA of the CDR3: TGCGCCAGCAGCTTGGCCGGACAGGGGAACACTGAAGCTTTCTTT. It encodes CASSLAGQGNTEAFF.

The chain couples TRBV7-2 to TRBJ1-4; D not resolved. Germline V CDR1 and CDR2: SGHTA, FQGNSA. V was cut by 6 bases and J by 7 bases, with 21 bases left in between. The length of the CDR3 is 16 residues. This chain's CDR3 is CASSERPHGVAEKLFF. The CDR3 nucleotides are TGTGCCAGCAGTGAGAGGCCCCACGGTGTGGCTGAAAAACTGTTTTTT. The full variable domain, with the rest looked up from reference TRBV7-2 and TRBJ1-4, is GAGVSQSPSNKVTEKGKDVELRCDPISGHTALYWYRQSLGQGLEFLIYFQGNSAPDKSGLPSDRFSAERTGGSVSTLTIQRTQQEDSAVYLCASSERPHGVAEKLFFGSGTQLSVL.

The genes are TRBV5-1 and TRBJ1-2, with 7 bases fitting TRBD1. The CDR3 runs to 16 residues. The germline gives CDR1 SGHRS, CDR2 YFSETQ. J was trimmed by 0 bases and V by 5 bases; bases with no gene match: 10. The CDR3 sequence is CASRPGTAIANYGYTF. As DNA, the CDR3 is TGCGCCAGCAGACCCGGGACAGCCATAGCTAACTATGGCTACACCTTC.

The genes are TRBV5-5 and TRBJ2-6; D might be TRBD2 (5 bases). CDR3 length equals 18 residues. Trimming removed 1 base from V and 0 bases from J, with 14 bases in between. Germline CDR1 SGHKS, CDR2 YYEKEE (reference sequence). Written as DNA, the CDR3 is TGTGCCAGCAGCTTGTTTTCCGGGATCCCCTCTGGGGCCAACGTCCTGACTTTC. As protein: CASSLFSGIPSGANVLTF.

The V and J genes are TRBV7-9 and TRBJ2-5; 10 bases line up with TRBD2. Germline V gene data show CDR1 as SEHNR and CDR2 as FQNEAQ (reference sequence). After removal of 6 bases from V and 0 bases from J, the junction contained 4 bases not matched to a gene. The CDR3 spans 15 residues. The CDR3 protein is CASSKAGGYQETQYF. In DNA, the CDR3 is TGTGCCAGCAGTAAAGCGGGGGGGTACCAAGAGACCCAGTACTTC.

V usage is TRBV2 and J usage is TRBJ1-5, with TRBD1 identical over 7 bases. The CDR3 sequence is 14 residues long. V lost 4 bases, J lost 5 bases, and 5 bases stayed unmatched. Germline values: CDR1 SNHLY, CDR2 FYNNEI. The CDR3 region has the DNA TGTGCCAGCAGTGGACAGGGTATGGATCAGCCCCAGCATTTT. Translation gives CASSGQGMDQPQHF.

This clone was picked up one time. This chain connects TRBV6-1 to TRBJ2-2, with D maybe TRBD1 (5 bases). The V end was cut by 1 base, the J end by 4 bases, with 16 bases between. This CDR3 is 17 amino acids long. The V gene's germline CDR1 is MNHNS and CDR2 SASEGT. The DNA of the CDR3 is TGTGCCAGCAGTGAAGACGGTTACAGGCCAATCACCGGGGAGCTGTTTTTT. Residues: CASSEDGYRPITGELFF.

The gene calls are TRBV6-2 or TRBV6-3 and TRBJ2-1, with 8 bases aligning to TRBD1. The J segment lost 8 bases and the V segment lost 2 bases, leaving 11 bases of the junction unmatched. CDR1 and CDR2 (germline): MNHEY, SVGEGT. The CDR3 sequence is 16 residues long. DNA for the CDR3: TGTGCCAGCAGTTACCGAATCCCGGACAGGGTACATGAGCAGTTCTTC. Protein product: CASSYRIPDRVHEQFF.

This sequence joins TRBV12-3 or TRBV12-4 and TRBJ1-5, with D uncertain. This CDR3 region has 13 residues. Trimming shortened V by 6 bases and J by 4 bases, and 10 bases separated the two germline ends. The CDR3 protein is CASSLVRNQPQHF. CDR3 DNA: TGTGCCAGCAGCTTGGTCAGGAATCAGCCCCAGCATTTT.